This TCR beta chain was found in a study of blood T cell repertoires in COVID-19. TCRdb's table, derived via immunoSEQ multiplex PCR, lists solely in-frame clones and lacks some. The table lists 300,000 to 400,000 clones, about 90% of them singletons. This clonotype originated in a woman aged 55-69 years with COVID-19, enrolled during active disease. The source material was peripheral blood.

As DNA, the CDR3 is TGTGCCAGCAGTTACCAGGGTGCCGTGGGTCAGCCCCAGCATTTT. Amino acid sequence: CASSYQGAVGQPQHF. The rearrangement joins TRBV6-5 to TRBJ1-5; possibly TRBD1 for D (5 bases). Germline lookup yields CDR1 MNHEY and CDR2 SVGAGI. This CDR3 is built from 15 residues. The V gene lost 2 bases and the J gene lost 6 bases, with 14 bases spanning the gap.